This T cell receptor beta chain is drawn from a study of shared clonotypes between healthy human individuals (TCRdb year 2020). A note on the overall study: The cohort included three men and a couple of women between 18 and 49 years of age. For each donor, CD4 naive and CD4 memory were each given three plates, CD8 naive was given two plates, and CD8 memory was given one plate. Different laboratories and diverse techniques were used to prepare libraries and sequence TCR repertoires, to increase sequencing depth and limit assay-specific biases. Each donor's leukapheresis produced roughly between roughly 0.85 and 10 billion PBMCs. The study deeply sequenced blood TCR repertoires of five healthy adults to estimate repertoire size and the extent of clonotype sharing between individuals.

TCR CDR3 regions were amplified from genomic DNA by multiplex PCR using the deep immunoSEQ assay. Extracted genomic DNA from each cell subset was spread evenly across all wells of several immunoSEQ 96-well plates, with each plate serving as a replicate. For sorted subsets, around 200 ng genomic DNA, equal to tens of thousands of T cell genomes, was loaded into each replicate PCR. Purified libraries were measured with a Qubit 3.0 fluorometer, size-checked on a Bioanalyzer 2100, and measured again with the KAPA Library Quantification kit. A separate single-read 150-cycle Illumina NextSeq 550 flow cell was used to sequence each immunoSEQ 96-well plate. The authors' pipeline ran thus. The immunoSEQ output contained only junctional sequences without quality scores, so filtering could not match that applied to full-length reads. Sequences were annotated with PyIR, a Python wrapper for IgBLAST v1.9, using IMGT germline references to assign V/J genes and CDR3. Any read was removed if the V/J assignment was weak (E-value above 1e-6), the CDR3 was missing, or the read contained stop codons, out-of-frame junctions, or ambiguous translated residues. A V3J clonotype was defined by an identical inferred V gene, J gene, and CDR3 amino acid sequence. The percentage overlap between two repertoires was calculated by dividing the number of shared unique clonotypes by the size of the smaller repertoire. Three approaches were used to assess repertoire richness: RTK rarefaction, the Chao1 estimator, and Recon v2.1 estimates of unobserved clonotypes. For all TCRbeta clonotypes obtained by the gDNA method from four donors, generation probabilities were computed with OLGA. TCRdb's version of the immuneACCESS table is confined to in-frame rearrangements and falls short of the full clone set. An unresolved V gene accounts for under half of the shortfall where checked; the remainder is of unknown origin. From that table come the V and J calls and clone size; the DNA was used to work out D and trimming. In this sample the table shows roughly 2,000,000 clones, around 96% of which occur a single time. Of the sample, approximately 1.2% falls within the top ten clones.

The cysteine opens and the phenylalanine closes a CDR3 of 14 amino acids. Only CDR3 DNA remains: 42 bases, in frame from the first base. From a lookup of the germline V gene (reference sequence), CDR1 and CDR2 are MNHNY and SVGAGI. Between the V and J ends, shortened by 1 base and 6 bases respectively, the junction contains 9 bases. Overall study outcomes, separate from this receptor: Incomplete sequencing was indicated by rarefaction of sorted-subset datasets, despite the large sequencing depth. The small number of donors limited the genetic and exposure-history diversity represented. About 5% of naive CD4, roughly 3.6% of naive CD8, 2% to 2.5% of memory CD4, and over 0.35% of memory CD8 clonotypes were shared across several donors. Clonotypes shared by all four sorted-subset donors showed higher generation probabilities than non-shared clonotypes. Sampling was restricted to blood, and TCR repertoires in tissues likely differ from the TCR repertoires found in blood. Naive subsets generally had larger estimated clonotype richness than memory subsets did. Based on pairwise subsampling, the degree of clonotype sharing among donors was expected to be affected by sequencing depth.

CD8 naive samples consisted of CD45RO-negative cells that were positively selected for CCR7, yielding a CD45RA+CCR7+ population without TemRA cells. Donors were healthy HIV-negative adults with no recently reported acute infections or vaccinations. Only Caucasian adults living in Nashville, Tennessee, USA were represented among the donors. After blood collection by leukapheresis, PBMCs were isolated using Ficoll-Histopaque density gradient centrifugation and then cryopreserved in the vapor phase of liquid nitrogen. Analytical flow cytometry was used to check the purity and quantity of each magnetically sorted T cell population. Each sorted fraction had its genomic DNA isolated and then quantified by UV absorbance on a Nanodrop 2000c. On this clone itself: The target of this receptor is not known. The sample holds no much larger clone one base away, and base qualities are not on file.

This chain is built from TRBV6-6 and TRBJ2-2; a confident D gene designation cannot be given. The source is a man aged 18 to 35 in good health. The sequencing input was naive CD8+ T cells sorted from blood. The cell subset or site label corresponds to: CD45RA+CCR7+. Here the CDR3 is given as CASSYFQGPGELFF. The DNA sequence reads TGTGCCAGCAGTTACTTTCAAGGGCCCGGGGAGCTGTTTTTT.